This passage covers 20 T cell receptor beta chains from one sample sequenced in a study of identical twins. TCRdb reanalysed the 5' RACE reads using MiXCR and keeps one entry per CDR3 protein. The table has some 630,000 distinct CDR3 sequences, 7.1% seen once. This sample was also put to use in a study of yellow fever vaccine responses in identical twins.

Sequences were obtained from PBMCs. The receptors were sampled from a woman under 30 in good health.

The chain links TRBV20-1 to TRBJ1-4, with D unclear. V was trimmed by 3 bases and J by 0 bases, leaving 14 bases between them. This CDR3 is built from 16 residues. The V gene's germline CDR1 is DFQATT and CDR2 SNEGSKA (reference sequence). Here the CDR3 DNA reads TGCAGTGCTAGTATTCCAGGAAAAGCAACTAATGAAAAACTGTTTTTT. Its translation is CSASIPGKATNEKLFF.

There are a few counts of this clonotype. The J gene is TRBJ1-1, the V gene TRBV7-9; 10 nucleotides agree with TRBD1. V lost 2 bases, J lost 4 bases, and 10 bases stayed unmatched. In germline, CDR1 is SEHNR, CDR2 FQNEAQ (reference sequence). The CDR3 is 17 residues long. CDR3 in amino acids: CASSLHPGTGVSTEAFF. The CDR3 DNA reads TGTGCCAGCAGCTTACACCCCGGGACAGGGGTGAGCACTGAAGCTTTCTTT.

J is TRBJ2-6 and V is TRBV5-1, with D uncertain. The CDR3 sequence is 17 residues long. V lost 2 bases to trimming and J lost 0 bases, with 12 bases between them. Looked up from germline, CDR1 is SGHRS and CDR2 is YFSETQ. CDR3 DNA: TGCGCCAGCAGCTTTAGGGAACAATACTCTGGGGCCAACGTCCTGACTTTC. It is translated as CASSFREQYSGANVLTF.

A few counts support this clonotype. The chain is built from TRBV14 and TRBJ2-7; D tentatively reads TRBD1 or TRBD2 (5 bases each). This CDR3 is built from 14 residues. Trimming removed 4 bases from V and 7 bases from J, with 17 bases in between. The germline CDR1 and CDR2 sequences are SGHDN and FVKESK. This CDR3 is CASSLPLGPWEQYV. In DNA, the CDR3 is TGTGCCAGCAGCCTCCCCCTGGGACCTTGGGAGCAGTACGTC.

In this sample, this clonotype turned up a few times. The chain combines TRBV12-3 or TRBV12-4 with TRBJ1-6, with TRBD1 matching over 9 bases. The CDR3 sequence is 14 residues long. The trim removed 5 bases at V and 7 bases at J, leaving 3 bases unmatched. CDR3 residues: CASSTGTGNSPLHF. The CDR3 nucleotides read TGTGCCAGCAGTACCGGGACAGGGAATTCACCCCTCCACTTT.

A few counts support this clonotype. V is TRBV5-5 and J is TRBJ1-3; D uncertain. CDR3 size: 13 residues. The V end lost 6 bases, the J end lost 2 bases, and 9 bases lay between the germline ends. CDR1 SGHKS and CDR2 YYEKEE come from the germline V gene (reference sequence). The CDR3 DNA reads as TGTGCCAGCAACGACTGGGCTGGAAACACCATATATTTT. Its protein is CASNDWAGNTIYF.

Ten or more counts support this clonotype. V and J are TRBV28 and TRBJ1-5; possibly TRBD1 for D (5 bases). V was cut by 5 bases and J by 5 bases, with 19 bases left in between. The CDR3 is 16 residues long. CDR1 is MDHEN and CDR2 is SYDVKM in the germline V gene. Here the CDR3 reads CASSRRGQLGDQPQHF. CDR3 coding DNA: TGTGCCAGCAGTCGCCGGGGCCAACTTGGGGATCAGCCCCAGCATTTT.

This clonotype has only a few counts. The chain carries TRBV6-1 and TRBJ1-5; 7 bases map to TRBD1. The CDR3 extends over 15 amino acids. Germline trimming cut 2 bases from V and 5 bases from J; bases unmatched to any gene: 6. Germline lookup yields CDR1 MNHNS and CDR2 SASEGT. The CDR3 region has the DNA TGTGCCAGCAGTGAACAAGGGGGCGGTTATCAGCCCCAGCATTTT. Amino acids: CASSEQGGGYQPQHF.

This clonotype was seen at least ten times. The chain employs TRBV20-1 and TRBJ2-5; 7 bases agree with TRBD2. The CDR3 covers 15 residues. V was pared by 3 bases and J by 2 bases, with 9 bases of the junction left unmatched. CDR1 is DFQATT and CDR2 is SNEGSKA in the germline V gene (reference sequence). The CDR3 nucleotides are TGCAGTGCTAGGATCGATGGGAGGGGACAAGAGACCCAGTACTTC. Protein sequence: CSARIDGRGQETQYF.

This clonotype was counted only a few times. The genes are TRBV12-3 or TRBV12-4 and TRBJ2-7; 13 bases agree with TRBD2. The CDR3 is made up of 15 amino acids. V dropped 6 bases and J dropped 2; count of bases not matched to a gene: 4. CDR3 in amino acids: CASRKGLAGPYEQYF. CDR3 nucleotide sequence: TGTGCCAGCAGGAAGGGACTAGCGGGACCCTACGAGCAGTACTTC.

The J gene is TRBJ1-2, the V gene TRBV4-1; weak D call: TRBD1 (6 bases). CDR1 MGHRA and CDR2 YSYEKL come from the germline V gene. The CDR3 length is 16 residues. V lost 1 base and J lost 0, with 12 bases in between. The CDR3 is CASSQVDRPPNYGYTF. CDR3 sequence (DNA): TGCGCCAGCAGCCAAGTTGACAGGCCCCCTAACTATGGCTACACCTTC.

The chain couples TRBV20-1 to TRBJ1-5; 7 nucleotides agree with TRBD1. The CDR3 runs 16 residues. Germline-derived CDR1 and CDR2 are DFQATT and SNEGSKA (reference sequence). J was trimmed by 4 bases and V by 0 bases; bases with no gene match: 9. CDR3 nucleotides: TGCAGTGCTAGAGATTTGAAGCAGGGGGAAAATCAGCCCCAGCATTTT. It is translated as CSARDLKQGENQPQHF.

The chain combines TRBV6-5 with TRBJ1-3; the D is unclear. V lost 0 bases and J lost 1, with 10 bases in between. Germline V CDR1 and CDR2: MNHEY, SVGAGI. CDR3 length: 16 residues. The CDR3 loop is CASSYSILASGNTIYF. The CDR3 region has the DNA TGTGCCAGCAGTTACTCCATTTTGGCGTCTGGAAACACCATATATTTT.

The rearrangement uses TRBV29-1 and TRBJ1-5, with D tentatively TRBD1 (6 bases). The V end lost 6 bases, the J end lost 0 bases, and 9 bases lay between the germline ends. Per germline, CDR1 SQVTM and CDR2 ANQGSEA. The CDR3 sequence is 13 residues long. The CDR3 DNA sequence: TGCAGCGTCGGACAGTATAGCAATCAGCCCCAGCATTTT. Translation gives CSVGQYSNQPQHF. Full variable domain (rest looked up from reference TRBV29-1 and TRBJ1-5): SAVISQKPSRDICQRGTSLTIQCQVDSQVTMMFWYRQQPGQSLTLIATANQGSEATYESGFVIDKFPISRPNLTFSTLTVSNMSPEDSSIYLCSVGQYSNQPQHFGDGTRLSIL.

This chain connects TRBV25-1 to TRBJ2-7, with D uncertain. V lost 0 bases to trimming and J lost 5 bases, with 14 bases between them. This CDR3 is 15 amino acids long. Germline V gene lookup returns CDR1 MGHDK and CDR2 SYGVNS. As DNA, the CDR3 is TGTGCCAGCAGTGAATATCCCGTCGGTTGGCACGAGCAGTACTTC. The encoded protein is CASSEYPVGWHEQYF.

The V call is TRBV5-1, the J call TRBJ2-3, with D perhaps assigned TRBD1 or TRBD2 (7 bases each). V dropped 7 bases and J dropped 1 base, with 16 bases sitting between them. Germline V CDR1 and CDR2: SGHRS, YFSETQ. The CDR3 contains 15 residues. CDR3 amino acids: CASGRQGGRTDTQYF. For the CDR3, the DNA is TGCGCCAGCGGGAGACAGGGAGGGCGCACAGATACGCAGTATTTT.

This chain uses TRBV28 with TRBJ1-6; 7 bases are a match to TRBD1. The CDR3 length is 16 residues. With 5 bases clipped from V and 9 bases from J, the junction kept 13 bases outside the gene matches. Looked up from germline, CDR1 is MDHEN and CDR2 is SYDVKM. The CDR3 nucleotides read TGTGCCAGCAGTCTCAGGGGGTTCGAGATTACTTCACCCCTCCACTTT. Its translation is CASSLRGFEITSPLHF.

This clonotype occurred a few times. This chain joins TRBV28 and TRBJ1-5; no definite D call. CDR3 length equals 15 residues. From germline, CDR1 is MDHEN and CDR2 SYDVKM. The ends were cut back, 6 bases at V and 2 bases at J, with 14 bases in the middle. This chain's CDR3 is CASRAEAWGNQPQHF. The CDR3 nucleotides read TGTGCCAGCAGGGCGGAGGCTTGGGGCAATCAGCCCCAGCATTTT.

Many counts were recorded for this clonotype. This rearrangement joins TRBV29-1 to TRBJ2-1; 11 bases fit TRBD2. Germline V gene sequence: CDR1 SQVTM, CDR2 ANQGSEA. J was trimmed by 4 bases and V by 6 bases; bases with no gene match: 5. This CDR3 is 14 amino acids long. CDR3 sequence reads: CSVPGTSGYNEQFF. CDR3 DNA sequence: TGCAGCGTGCCCGGGACTAGCGGATACAATGAGCAGTTCTTC.

In its sample, this clonotype was seen a few times. This chain joins TRBV7-8 and TRBJ1-5, with 10 bases lining up with TRBD1. The CDR3 runs 15 residues. Germline V lookup: CDR1 SGHVS, CDR2 FQNEAQ. V was pared by 2 bases and J by 7 bases, with 5 bases of the junction left unmatched. The CDR3 region has the DNA TGTGCCAGCAGCTTAAGCGGGACAGGGGAACAGCCCCAGCATTTT. It translates to CASSLSGTGEQPQHF.